Listed below are T cell receptor beta chains from one sample, sequenced in a study of T cells in narcolepsy. The data were produced by immunoSEQ multiplex PCR, yet TCRdb's version contains in-frame clones alone and is incomplete. The data contain 30,000 to 40,000 clones, 87% of them singletons. Sequencing was carried out using CD45RA- memory CD4+ T cells from PBMCs. The receptors originated from a human donor with narcolepsy. Each CDR3 is given with its conserved first and last residue. The D gene is left open where the match is weak. Clone size is not always given. Where it is, it says once, few, many or a class for expanded clones.

V gene	clone size	J gene	D gene	CDR3 DNA	CDR3 protein
TRBV2	-	TRBJ2-3	-	TGTGCCAGCAGTGGTAGGACCCACACAGATACGCAGTATTTT	CASSGRTHTDTQYF
TRBV7-2	-	TRBJ2-7	-	TGTGCCAGCAGCTCTCGGCTATCCGAGCAGTACTTC	CASSSRLSEQYF
TRBV7-2	-	TRBJ2-3	TRBD1	TGTGCCAGCAGCCCGCACCCCGGGACAGGGGCCGCAGATACGCAGTATTTT	CASSPHPGTGAADTQYF
TRBV4-3	-	TRBJ1-5	TRBD1	TGCGCCAGCAGCGCTGACAGGGGGAGCAATCAGCCCCAGCATTTT	CASSADRGSNQPQHF
TRBV7-2	once	TRBJ1-2	TRBD1	TGTGCCAGCAGCTTCGTTACAGGGGGGGAGGCTAACTATGGCTACACCTTC	CASSFVTGGEANYGYTF
TRBV28	-	TRBJ1-2	TRBD1	TGTGCCAGCAGTTCCCGCGGGACAGGATCTAACTATGGCTACACCTTC	CASSSRGTGSNYGYTF
TRBV5-1	-	TRBJ2-7	-	TGCGCCAGCAGCTGGTCCGCCGGGGGTACCTACGAGCAGTACTTC	CASSWSAGGTYEQYF
TRBV28	-	TRBJ1-4	-	TGTGCCAGCAGTTCCACCGGGACATTAAGTGAAAAACTGTTTTTT	CASSSTGTLSEKLFF
TRBV7-2	-	TRBJ2-2	TRBD2	TGTGCCAGCAGCTTACTAGCGGGAGGGCGCGGGGAGCTGTTTTTT	CASSLLAGGRGELFF
TRBV5-1	-	TRBJ2-5	TRBD1	TGCGCCAGCAGCGGGACAGGGAGAGAGACCCAGTACTTC	CASSGTGRETQYF
TRBV6-6	-	TRBJ2-2	TRBD2	TGTGCCAGCAAGGGTCCCAGCGGGGACGCCGGGGAGCTGTTTTTT	CASKGPSGDAGELFF
TRBV6-6	-	TRBJ1-5	TRBD1	TGTGCCAGCAGTGACGGACAGGGGACAAAGCCCCAGCATTTT	CASSDGQGTKPQHF
TRBV7-2	-	TRBJ2-3	TRBD2	TGTGCCAGCAGCTTTTATCATCGGGAGGGTAACCCAGATACGCAGTATTTT	CASSFYHREGNPDTQYF
TRBV18	-	TRBJ1-1	-	TGTGCCAGCTCACCACTCCAATCCACTGAAGCTTTCTTT	CASSPLQSTEAFF
TRBV6-5	few	TRBJ1-3	-	TGTGCCAGCAGGGGAGACATTACTGGAAACACCATATATTTT	CASRGDITGNTIYF
TRBV15	once	TRBJ2-7	TRBD1	TGTGCCACCAGCAGACGGACAGGGGAGATCAACGAGCAGTACTTC	CATSRRTGEINEQYF
TRBV16	-	TRBJ1-5	-	TGTGCCAGCAGCGAAGTCGCTAGTAGCGGGGCCCGCGGGCAGCCCCAGCATTTT	CASSEVASSGARGQPQHF
TRBV5-1	-	TRBJ1-6	TRBD1	TGCGCCAGCAGCTTGTCCCCACAGGGGGCAGGGCCACCCCTCCACTTT	CASSLSPQGAGPPLHF
TRBV18	once	TRBJ1-5	TRBD1	TGTGCCAGCTCATCCGACAGGGGTCAGCCCCAGCATTTT	CASSSDRGQPQHF
TRBV6-4	-	TRBJ2-1	-	TGTGCCAGCAGTGGGTGTTGGGGCACAGGGTTTGAGCAGTTCTTC	CASSGCWGTGFEQFF
TRBV7-2	once	TRBJ1-3	-	TGTGCCAGCAGCTCCGTAATCTCTGGAAACACCATATATTTT	CASSSVISGNTIYF
TRBV7-2	few	TRBJ2-6	TRBD1	TGTGCCAGCAGCTTAGTAGGGACAGGAATGGCTGGGGCCAACGTCCTGACTTTC	CASSLVGTGMAGANVLTF
TRBV7-2	-	TRBJ2-7	TRBD2	TGTGCCAGCAGCCCTGGGGGGACTAGTCTCTACGAGCAGTACTTC	CASSPGGTSLYEQYF
TRBV2	once	TRBJ2-6	-	TGTGCCAGCCACAGGGTATCTGGGGCCAACGTCCTGACTTTC	CASHRVSGANVLTF
TRBV7-2	-	TRBJ2-1	-	TGTGCCAGCAGCCCTCCCCCCCTCGGGACGGGGCGGTACAATGAGCAGTTCTTC	CASSPPPLGTGRYNEQFF
TRBV25-1	-	TRBJ1-4	-	TGTGCCAACAGTAACGGTCGCGCGACTAATGAAAAACTGTTTTTT	CANSNGRATNEKLFF
TRBV5-1	-	TRBJ1-2	-	TGCGCCAGCAGCTGGACGCCCGGGGAACTTTATGGCTACACCTTC	CASSWTPGELYGYTF
TRBV28	-	TRBJ2-1	-	TGTGCCAGCAGTTTTGATACAGGGATGAATGAGCAGTTCTTC	CASSFDTGMNEQFF
TRBV7-7	-	TRBJ2-1	-	TGTGCCAGCAGCTCCGGGACCGCTACCAATGAGCAGTTCTTC	CASSSGTATNEQFF
TRBV5-4	-	TRBJ1-2	TRBD1	TGTGCCAGCAGCGGGAAACAGGGGTCTAAAGATGGCTACACCTTC	CASSGKQGSKDGYTF
TRBV7-9	-	TRBJ2-3	TRBD1	TGTGCCAGCAGCCCTCGACAGGGGCCAACAGATACGCAGTATTTT	CASSPRQGPTDTQYF
TRBV7-2	-	TRBJ2-1	-	TGTGCCAGCAGTCACCCGGAGGCTCCCAGGTACAATGAGCAGTTCTTC	CASSHPEAPRYNEQFF
TRBV6-4	-	TRBJ2-7	-	TGTGCCAGCTGGAAATTGCAGAACTCCTACGAGCAGTACTTC	CASWKLQNSYEQYF
TRBV7-3	-	TRBJ2-1	-	TGTGCCAGCAGCGTTATGGGCGGGATATCGGGTACCTACAATGAGCAGTTCTTC	CASSVMGGISGTYNEQFF
TRBV5-1	few	TRBJ1-4	TRBD1	TGCGCCAGCAGCGTAAACAGGGGGGGTAATGAAAAACTGTTTTTT	CASSVNRGGNEKLFF
TRBV11-2	-	TRBJ2-3	TRBD2	TGTGCCAGCAGCTTAGGCTTTCTAGCGGGGGGGAACGGAGATACGCAGTATTTT	CASSLGFLAGGNGDTQYF
TRBV4-2	-	TRBJ1-1	TRBD1	TGTGCCAGCGCCGGGACAGGGACTACTGAAGCTTTCTTT	CASAGTGTTEAFF
TRBV7-2	-	TRBJ1-3	-	TGTGCCAGCAGCTTAGTCGGGGGTAGCTCTGGAAACACCATATATTTT	CASSLVGGSSGNTIYF
TRBV9	-	TRBJ1-1	TRBD1	TGTGCCAGCAGCGGAGGGTTAGGGACAGGGAGCACTGAAGCTTTCTTT	CASSGGLGTGSTEAFF
TRBV7-2	-	TRBJ1-5	TRBD1	TGTGCCAGCAGCTTAGTGAGGGGGCCTTCGAGAGCTCCGGCCCAGCATTTT	CASSLVRGPSRAPAQHF
TRBV15	-	TRBJ2-1	TRBD2	TGTGCCACCAGCAGAGATCTAGCGGGAGGGAATAATGAGCAGTTCTTC	CATSRDLAGGNNEQFF
TRBV5-6	once	TRBJ1-1	-	TGTGCCAGCAGCTTGTGGGGGACATTTGGCACTGAAGCTTTCTTT	CASSLWGTFGTEAFF
TRBV20-1	-	TRBJ2-7	-	TGCAGTGCTGGGGAGACTTTCGAGCAGTACTTC	CSAGETFEQYF
TRBV6-6	-	TRBJ1-5	-	TGTGCCAGCAGCTCACAGGGTAACCTTCAGCCCCAGCATTTT	CASSSQGNLQPQHF
TRBV11-2	-	TRBJ1-1	TRBD1	TGTGCCAGCAGCCCGGGACAGGCGGGCACTGAAGCTTTCTTT	CASSPGQAGTEAFF
TRBV7-9	once	TRBJ2-5	-	TGTGCCAGCAGCTTAGCCCTACTCAGGGAGACCCAGTACTTC	CASSLALLRETQYF
TRBV28	-	TRBJ2-1	TRBD2	TGTGCCAGCAGTGCAGCGGGAGGAGACAATGAGCAGTTCTTC	CASSAAGGDNEQFF
TRBV6-1	-	TRBJ1-4	-	TGTGCCAGCAGTGAGGGACTTATTGAAAAACTGTTTTTT	CASSEGLIEKLFF
TRBV6-1	-	TRBJ2-1	TRBD2	TGTGCCAGCAGTGTTTTAGCGGGGGATTCGTCCTACAATGAGCAGTTCTTC	CASSVLAGDSSYNEQFF
TRBV30	-	TRBJ2-1	-	TGTGCCTGGAGGCCCACAGACCGGAGCTCCTACAATGAGCAGTTCTTC	CAWRPTDRSSYNEQFF
TRBV6-1	-	TRBJ2-7	TRBD1	TGTGCCAGCAGTGAAGGACAGGGGAAGAACGAGCAGTACTTC	CASSEGQGKNEQYF
TRBV6-5	few	TRBJ2-2	-	TGTGCCAGCAGTTACAGGGCCGGGGAGCTGTTTTTT	CASSYRAGELFF